The clone carrying this T cell receptor (beta chain) was counted ten times or more. Its antigen remains unidentified. Molecules of cDNA were individually given unique molecular identifiers that were attached to them. Each CDR3 protein gets one entry after TCRdb re-called the 5' RACE reads with MiXCR. The table has fewer than 100,000 distinct CDR3 sequences, 8.5% to 10% seen once; the top ten hold about 5.3%. These data come from a study of early T cells in non-severe SARS-CoV-2 infection. Study summary: The study sequenced bulk RNA from unsorted whole blood, with chains unpaired.

Study-level points and caveats: VDJdb-based matching was biased toward anti-spike CD8 responses and missed private and CD4 specificities.

The sequencing sample was made of whole blood. The clonotype was recovered from an adult who was a healthcare worker with PCR-confirmed SARS-CoV-2 infection or an uninfected control (not recorded which).

The CDR3 nucleotides read TGTGCCAGCAGTTCTCGTTCCCATGTTCAAGAGACCCAGTACTTC. It specifies CASSSRSHVQETQYF. The chain has TRBV5-4 and TRBJ2-5; D unclear. CDR3 length: 15 residues. CDR1 SGHNT and CDR2 YYREEE come from the germline V gene (reference sequence). V lost 5 bases and J 2 bases, leaving 16 bases between the germline ends.